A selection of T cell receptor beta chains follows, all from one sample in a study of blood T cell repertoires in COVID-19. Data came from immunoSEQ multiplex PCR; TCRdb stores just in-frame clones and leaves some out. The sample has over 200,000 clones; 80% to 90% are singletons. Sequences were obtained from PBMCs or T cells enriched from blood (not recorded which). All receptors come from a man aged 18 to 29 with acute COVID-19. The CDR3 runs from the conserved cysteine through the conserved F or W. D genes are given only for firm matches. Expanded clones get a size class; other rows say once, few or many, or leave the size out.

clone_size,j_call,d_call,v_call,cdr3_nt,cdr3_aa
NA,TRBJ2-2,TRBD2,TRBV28,TGTGCCAGCAGCCCCGTACTAGCGGCAATCACCGGGGAGCTGTTTTTT,CASSPVLAAITGELFF
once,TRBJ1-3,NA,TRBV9,TGTGCCAGCAGCGTAGAGGTAGGGGAATTCTCTGGAAACACCATATATTTT,CASSVEVGEFSGNTIYF
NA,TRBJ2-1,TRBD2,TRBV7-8,TGTGCCAGCAGCTTAGAACTAGCGGCTTACAATGAGCAGTTCTTC,CASSLELAAYNEQFF
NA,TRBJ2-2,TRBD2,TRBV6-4,TGTGCCAGCAGTGCGCTAGCGGGAGTCACCGGGGAGCTGTTTTTT,CASSALAGVTGELFF
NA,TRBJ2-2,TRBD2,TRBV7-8,TGTGCCAGCAGCTCTATAGCGGGAGGGTCCCCCGGGGAGCTGTTTTTT,CASSSIAGGSPGELFF
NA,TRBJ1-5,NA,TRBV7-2,TGTGCCAGCAGCTTAGACAGGTCTCAGCCCCAGCATTTT,CASSLDRSQPQHF
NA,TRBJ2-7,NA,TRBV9,TGTGCCAGCAGCGTAGCTGCAGGGCCAACCTACGAGCAGTACTTC,CASSVAAGPTYEQYF
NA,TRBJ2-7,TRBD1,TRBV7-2,TGTGCCAGCGGGTCCGGGACAGGTCTTCGCGAGCAGTACTTC,CASGSGTGLREQYF
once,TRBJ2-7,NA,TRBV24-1,TGTGCCACCCCCGGGACCCAAGGGACAATCGCCTACGAGCAGTACTTC,CATPGTQGTIAYEQYF
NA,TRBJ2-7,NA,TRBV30,TGTGCCTGGAGTACAGGGTTTCTCTACGAGCAGTACTTC,CAWSTGFLYEQYF
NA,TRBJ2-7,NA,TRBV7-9,TGTGCCAGCAGGACTCAGGGGAACTCCTACGAGCAGTACTTC,CASRTQGNSYEQYF
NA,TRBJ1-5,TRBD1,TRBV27,TGTGCCAGCAGGACCACAGGGGGCGTATTGCCCCAGCATTTT,CASRTTGGVLPQHF
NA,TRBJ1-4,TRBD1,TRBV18,TGTGCCAGCTCTATGGACAGGTTTAATGAAAAACTGTTTTTT,CASSMDRFNEKLFF
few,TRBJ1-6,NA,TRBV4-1,TGCGCCAGCAGCCAAGATTCGCGGCCATCGAATAATTCACCCCTCCACTTT,CASSQDSRPSNNSPLHF
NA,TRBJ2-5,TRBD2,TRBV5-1,TGCGCCAGCAGCTCAACCTTAGCGGGAGGGCTTGAGACCCAGTACTTC,CASSSTLAGGLETQYF
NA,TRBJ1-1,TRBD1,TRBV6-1,TGTGCCAGCAGTGAAAGACAGGGGGCTGCGGGCACTGAAGCTTTCTTT,CASSERQGAAGTEAFF
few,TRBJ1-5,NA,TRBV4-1,TGCGCCAGCAGCCTCCTAGGGGCCCCGGGCAATCAGCCCCAGCATTTT,CASSLLGAPGNQPQHF
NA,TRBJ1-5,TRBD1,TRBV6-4,TGTGCCAGCAGTGACGGCGGGACAGGCCGAAGAAGATCCTATAGCAATCAGCCCCAGCATTTT,CASSDGGTGRRRSYSNQPQHF
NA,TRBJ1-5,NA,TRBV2,TGTGCCAGCAGACCGGGACATCGAGGCAATCAGCCCCAGCATTTT,CASRPGHRGNQPQHF
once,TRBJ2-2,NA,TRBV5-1,TGCGCCAGCAGCAGAGACACCATCACCGGGGAGCTGTTTTTT,CASSRDTITGELFF
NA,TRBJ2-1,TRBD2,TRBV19,TGTGCCAGTAAAGTTGGAAGCGGGGGATACAATGAGCAGTTCTTC,CASKVGSGGYNEQFF
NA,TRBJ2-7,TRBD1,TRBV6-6,TGTGCCAGCACAAGACAGGGGGACGGGTACGAGCAGTACTTC,CASTRQGDGYEQYF
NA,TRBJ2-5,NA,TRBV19,TGTGCCAGTAGTATAGAGGGCGGGCCGGGTCCCGAGACCCAGTACTTC,CASSIEGGPGPETQYF
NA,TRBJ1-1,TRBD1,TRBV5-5,TGTGCCAGCAGCGCCAGGGGGCTTAGCACTGAAGCTTTCTTT,CASSARGLSTEAFF
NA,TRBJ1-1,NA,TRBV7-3,TGTGCCAGCAGCTTTATTTCGGACACTGAAGCTTTCTTT,CASSFISDTEAFF
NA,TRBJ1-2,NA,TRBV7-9,TGTGCCAGCCGGGAGGCCAACTATGGCTACACCTTC,CASREANYGYTF
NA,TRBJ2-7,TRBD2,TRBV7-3,TGTGCCAGCAGCTCCGGGACTAGCGGGAGGGCCGGGGAGCAGTACTTC,CASSSGTSGRAGEQYF
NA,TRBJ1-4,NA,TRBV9,TGTGCCAGCAGTCCTGGAGGGGCTAATGAAAAACTGTTTTTT,CASSPGGANEKLFF
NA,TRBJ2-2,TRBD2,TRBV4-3,TGCGCCAGCAGCCAGTGGGCGGCTAGCGGGAAGAACACCGGGGAGCTGTTTTTT,CASSQWAASGKNTGELFF
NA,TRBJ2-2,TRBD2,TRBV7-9,TGTGCCAGCAGCTTAGCGGGACTAGCGGGAGACACCGGGGAGCTGTTTTTT,CASSLAGLAGDTGELFF
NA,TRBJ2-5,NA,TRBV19,TGTGCCAGTAGTAGGCAGGGGGGAGGCACCCAGTACTTC,CASSRQGGGTQYF
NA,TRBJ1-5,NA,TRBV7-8,TGTGCCAGCAGCTCACACAGAGTTAGCAATCAGCCCCAGCATTTT,CASSSHRVSNQPQHF
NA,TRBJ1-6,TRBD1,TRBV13,TGTGCCAGCAGCCAATCGACAGGGAGCTCCTATAATTCACCCCTCCACTTT,CASSQSTGSSYNSPLHF
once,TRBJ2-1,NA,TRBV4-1,TGCGCCAGCAGCCAAGGCAGAGCACGGGGGTACAATGAGCAGTTCTTC,CASSQGRARGYNEQFF
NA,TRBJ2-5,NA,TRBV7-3,TGTGCCAGCAGTCCAGGGGATCGAAGAGAGACCCAGTACTTC,CASSPGDRRETQYF
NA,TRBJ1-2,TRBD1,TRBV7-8,TGTGCCAGCAGCTTAGCGGGCCAGGGGGACGGCTACACCTTC,CASSLAGQGDGYTF
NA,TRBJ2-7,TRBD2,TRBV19,TGTGCCAGTCAGCCAGGCGGGGGGGGCTCCTACGAGCAGTACTTC,CASQPGGGGSYEQYF
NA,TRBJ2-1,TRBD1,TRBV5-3,TGTGCCAGTCTTCACAGGGGGACAGGGGTCGGTGAGCAGTTCTTC,CASLHRGTGVGEQFF
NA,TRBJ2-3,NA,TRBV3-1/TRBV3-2,TGTGCCAGCAGCCAAGTTCAAGGGGGGGCCACAGATACGCAGTATTTT,CASSQVQGGATDTQYF
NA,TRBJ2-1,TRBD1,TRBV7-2,TGTGCCAGCAGCCCTGGACAGGGGGGGATGAATGAGCAGTTCTTC,CASSPGQGGMNEQFF
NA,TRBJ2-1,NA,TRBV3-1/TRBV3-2,TGTGCCAGCAGCCAAGTGGGAGGAGACAACAATGAGCAGTTCTTC,CASSQVGGDNNEQFF
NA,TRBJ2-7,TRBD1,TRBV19,TGTGCCAGTACCTGGGGACAGGGGGCGCGGGAGCAGTACTTC,CASTWGQGAREQYF
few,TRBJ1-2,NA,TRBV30,TGTGCCTGGTCCCCCCTACAGGTCATCAACTATGGCTACACCTTC,CAWSPLQVINYGYTF
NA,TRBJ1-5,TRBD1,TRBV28,TGTGCCAGCACCCTGGGACAGGGCAATCAGCCCCAGCATTTT,CASTLGQGNQPQHF
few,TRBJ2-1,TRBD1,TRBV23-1,TGCGTCCCGGGACAGGAGGCCTCACTAAGCTCCTACAATGAGCAGTTCTTC,CVPGQEASLSSYNEQFF
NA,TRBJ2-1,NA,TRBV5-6,TGTGCCAGCAGCCCGCTGGCGGGGACAGATGAGCAGTTCTTC,CASSPLAGTDEQFF
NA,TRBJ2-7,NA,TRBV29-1,TGCAGCGTTGACGAGGGATCTGTGGACGAGCAGTACTTC,CSVDEGSVDEQYF
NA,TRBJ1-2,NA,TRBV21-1,TGTGCCAGCAGCTCAGGGGACAAAAACTATGGCTACACCTTC,CASSSGDKNYGYTF
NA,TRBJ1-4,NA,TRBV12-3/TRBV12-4,TGTGCCAGCAGCGTTCCAGGAAAACTGTTTTTT,CASSVPGKLFF
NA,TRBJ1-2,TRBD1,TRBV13,TGTGCCAGCAGCCCGACAGGGCCAAACTATGGCTACACCTTC,CASSPTGPNYGYTF
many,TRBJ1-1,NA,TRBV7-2,TGTGCCAGCAGTAGCACAGGGCTGTCGACTGAAGCTTTCTTT,CASSSTGLSTEAFF
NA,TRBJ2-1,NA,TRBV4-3,TGCGCCAGCAGCGCCGGGAGTGGCGATGAGCAGTTCTTC,CASSAGSGDEQFF
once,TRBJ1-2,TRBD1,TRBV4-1,TGCGCCAGCAACTGGAAGACAGGGGATTATGGCTACACCTTC,CASNWKTGDYGYTF